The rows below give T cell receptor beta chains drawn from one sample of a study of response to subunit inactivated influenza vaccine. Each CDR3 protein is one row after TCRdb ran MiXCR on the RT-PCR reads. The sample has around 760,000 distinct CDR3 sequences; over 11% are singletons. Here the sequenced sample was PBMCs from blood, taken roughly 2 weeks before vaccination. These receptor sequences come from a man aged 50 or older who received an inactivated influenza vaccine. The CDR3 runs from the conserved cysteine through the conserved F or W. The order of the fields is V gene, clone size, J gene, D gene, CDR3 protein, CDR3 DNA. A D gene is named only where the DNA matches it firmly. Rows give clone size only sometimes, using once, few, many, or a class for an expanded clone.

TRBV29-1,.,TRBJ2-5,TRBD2,CSVELGLAQETQYF,TGCAGCGTGGAATTAGGACTAGCGCAAGAGACCCAGTACTTC
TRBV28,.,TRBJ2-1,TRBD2,CASSLAQGLARYNEQFF,TGTGCCAGCAGTTTAGCCCAAGGACTAGCGCGTTACAATGAGCAGTTCTTC
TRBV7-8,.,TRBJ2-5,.,CASWSGGTIQETQYF,TGTGCCAGTTGGTCCGGGGGTACTATTCAAGAGACCCAGTACTTC
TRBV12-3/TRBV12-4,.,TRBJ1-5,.,CASSQPMGSLGQPQHF,TGTGCCAGCAGCCAACCCATGGGCAGCCTGGGTCAGCCCCAGCATTTT
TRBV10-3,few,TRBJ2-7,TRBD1,CAIMGQGFYEQYF,TGTGCCATCATGGGACAGGGTTTCTACGAGCAGTACTTC
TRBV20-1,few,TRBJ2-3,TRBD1,CSAPKPGTAFTQYF,TGCAGTGCCCCGAAACCCGGGACAGCCTTTACGCAGTATTTT
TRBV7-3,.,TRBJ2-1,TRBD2,CASSLAGVGGQFF,TGTGCCAGCAGCTTAGCGGGAGTGGGAGGGCAGTTCTTC
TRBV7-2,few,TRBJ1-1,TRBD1,CASSPRYRTGNTEAFF,TGTGCCAGCAGCCCCAGATATCGGACAGGGAACACTGAAGCTTTCTTT
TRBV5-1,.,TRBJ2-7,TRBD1,CASSVDRGVREQYF,TGCGCCAGCAGCGTGGACAGGGGAGTTAGAGAGCAGTACTTC
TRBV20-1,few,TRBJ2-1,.,CSASVSAADSYNEQFF,TGCAGTGCTAGTGTGTCGGCAGCCGACTCCTACAATGAGCAGTTCTTC
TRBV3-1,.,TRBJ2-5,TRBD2,CASSQGPGGQETQYF,TGTGCCAGCAGCCAAGGCCCGGGAGGACAAGAGACCCAGTACTTC
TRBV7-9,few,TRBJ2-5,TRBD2,CASSLEAGVGETQYF,TGTGCCAGCAGCTTAGAGGCGGGAGTAGGAGAGACCCAGTACTTC
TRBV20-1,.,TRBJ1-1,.,CSAITGPNTEAFF,TGCAGTGCAATAACAGGGCCGAACACTGAAGCTTTCTTT
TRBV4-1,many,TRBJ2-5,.,CASSQEQGDRETQYF,TGCGCCAGCAGCCAAGAGCAGGGAGATCGGGAGACCCAGTACTTC
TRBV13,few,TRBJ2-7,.,CASSLGWTSDEQYF,TGTGCCAGCAGCTTAGGGTGGACATCGGACGAGCAGTACTTC
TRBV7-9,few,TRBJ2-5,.,CASSLVDRQETQYF,TGTGCCAGCAGCTTAGTTGACAGACAAGAGACCCAGTACTTC
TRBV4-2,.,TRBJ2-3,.,CASSRDIYTDTQYF,TGTGCCAGCAGCCGGGACATCTACACAGATACGCAGTATTTT
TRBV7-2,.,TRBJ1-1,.,CASSPRAGEAEAFF,TGTGCCAGCAGCCCGCGGGCGGGGGAAGCTGAAGCTTTCTTT
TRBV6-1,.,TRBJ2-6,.,CASSPMKGQGSGANVLTF,TGTGCCAGCAGCCCGATGAAGGGACAAGGCTCTGGGGCCAACGTCCTGACTTTC
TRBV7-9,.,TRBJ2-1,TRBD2,CASSPRLAGGPGNEQFF,TGTGCCAGCAGCCCTCGACTAGCGGGAGGGCCAGGTAATGAGCAGTTCTTC
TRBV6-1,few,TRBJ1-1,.,CASSTHVRGRGVGNTEAFF,TGTGCCAGCAGTACCCACGTGCGAGGGAGGGGTGTGGGGAACACTGAAGCTTTCTTT
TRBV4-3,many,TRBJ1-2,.,CASSQDPQGHGYGYTF,TGCGCCAGCAGCCAAGATCCCCAGGGACATGGCTATGGCTACACCTTC
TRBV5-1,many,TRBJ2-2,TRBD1,CASSPPEQGATGELFF,TGCGCCAGCAGCCCACCCGAGCAGGGGGCCACCGGGGAGCTGTTTTTT
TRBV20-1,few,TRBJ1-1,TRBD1,CSANTGGNTEAFF,TGCAGTGCTAACACAGGGGGCAACACTGAAGCTTTCTTT
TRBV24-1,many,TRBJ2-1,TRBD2,CATSDPSAGVVGEQFF,TGTGCCACCAGTGACCCATCGGCGGGAGTCGTAGGTGAGCAGTTCTTC